This T cell receptor (beta chain) derives from a study of T-cell memory formation after mild COVID-19. Regarding the study as a whole: CD4/CD8 balance characterized clones contracting day 15 to 85, and CD4+ skew characterized later expanders.

This CDR3 spans 14 amino acids. The germline CDR1 and CDR2 sequences are LNHDA and SQIVND (reference sequence). The V end lost 3 bases, the J end lost 11 bases, and 17 bases lay between the germline ends. Constant-segment primers were used for 5'RACE, and the resulting TCR alpha and TCR beta cDNA libraries carried sample barcodes and UMIs. TCRdb analysed the 5' RACE reads with MiXCR anew, one entry per CDR3 protein. The sample records about 210,000 distinct CDR3 sequences, about 10% being singletons. On this clonotype: Its antigen is as yet unknown.

This chain links TRBV19 with TRBJ1-5, with D possibly TRBD1 on 5 matching bases. Sequenced input: PBMCs or a T cell subset sorted from them (not recorded which). The receptor was isolated from a man between 18 and 35 years old who had mild COVID-19 (a few samples of this study predate the infection). Cell type and time point are not known. The CDR3 DNA reads TGTGCCAGTAGTATGTACCAGGGCGTTCTGTCCCAGCATTTT. It codes for CASSMYQGVLSQHF. Combining the CDR3 with reference TRBV19 and TRBJ1-5 gives the whole variable domain DGGITQSPKYLFRKEGQNVTLSCEQNLNHDAMYWYRQDPGQGLRLIYYSQIVNDFQKGDIAEGYSVSREKKESFPLTVTSAQKNPTAFYLCASSMYQGVLSQHFGDGTRLSIL.